This TCR beta chain was captured in a study of blood T cell repertoires in COVID-19. The table came from immunoSEQ multiplex PCR; TCRdb's copy has only in-frame clones and leaves some out. The sample lists some 230,000 clones; approximately 85% were seen once. V shed 1 base, J shed 1 base, and the junction held 15 bases outside the gene matches. CDR3 length: 19 residues. Germline CDR1 reads SEHNR; CDR2 reads FQNEAQ (reference sequence). This clonotype originated in a woman older than 75 with COVID-19, enrolled during active disease. The chain carries TRBV7-9 and TRBJ2-7, with 8 bases matching TRBD1. The sequenced sample consisted of peripheral blood. The CDR3 DNA is TGTGCCAGCAGCTTAGGAGGTACAGGGGGAAGTTTCGTTTCCTACGAGCAGTACTTC. It codes for CASSLGGTGGSFVSYEQYF.